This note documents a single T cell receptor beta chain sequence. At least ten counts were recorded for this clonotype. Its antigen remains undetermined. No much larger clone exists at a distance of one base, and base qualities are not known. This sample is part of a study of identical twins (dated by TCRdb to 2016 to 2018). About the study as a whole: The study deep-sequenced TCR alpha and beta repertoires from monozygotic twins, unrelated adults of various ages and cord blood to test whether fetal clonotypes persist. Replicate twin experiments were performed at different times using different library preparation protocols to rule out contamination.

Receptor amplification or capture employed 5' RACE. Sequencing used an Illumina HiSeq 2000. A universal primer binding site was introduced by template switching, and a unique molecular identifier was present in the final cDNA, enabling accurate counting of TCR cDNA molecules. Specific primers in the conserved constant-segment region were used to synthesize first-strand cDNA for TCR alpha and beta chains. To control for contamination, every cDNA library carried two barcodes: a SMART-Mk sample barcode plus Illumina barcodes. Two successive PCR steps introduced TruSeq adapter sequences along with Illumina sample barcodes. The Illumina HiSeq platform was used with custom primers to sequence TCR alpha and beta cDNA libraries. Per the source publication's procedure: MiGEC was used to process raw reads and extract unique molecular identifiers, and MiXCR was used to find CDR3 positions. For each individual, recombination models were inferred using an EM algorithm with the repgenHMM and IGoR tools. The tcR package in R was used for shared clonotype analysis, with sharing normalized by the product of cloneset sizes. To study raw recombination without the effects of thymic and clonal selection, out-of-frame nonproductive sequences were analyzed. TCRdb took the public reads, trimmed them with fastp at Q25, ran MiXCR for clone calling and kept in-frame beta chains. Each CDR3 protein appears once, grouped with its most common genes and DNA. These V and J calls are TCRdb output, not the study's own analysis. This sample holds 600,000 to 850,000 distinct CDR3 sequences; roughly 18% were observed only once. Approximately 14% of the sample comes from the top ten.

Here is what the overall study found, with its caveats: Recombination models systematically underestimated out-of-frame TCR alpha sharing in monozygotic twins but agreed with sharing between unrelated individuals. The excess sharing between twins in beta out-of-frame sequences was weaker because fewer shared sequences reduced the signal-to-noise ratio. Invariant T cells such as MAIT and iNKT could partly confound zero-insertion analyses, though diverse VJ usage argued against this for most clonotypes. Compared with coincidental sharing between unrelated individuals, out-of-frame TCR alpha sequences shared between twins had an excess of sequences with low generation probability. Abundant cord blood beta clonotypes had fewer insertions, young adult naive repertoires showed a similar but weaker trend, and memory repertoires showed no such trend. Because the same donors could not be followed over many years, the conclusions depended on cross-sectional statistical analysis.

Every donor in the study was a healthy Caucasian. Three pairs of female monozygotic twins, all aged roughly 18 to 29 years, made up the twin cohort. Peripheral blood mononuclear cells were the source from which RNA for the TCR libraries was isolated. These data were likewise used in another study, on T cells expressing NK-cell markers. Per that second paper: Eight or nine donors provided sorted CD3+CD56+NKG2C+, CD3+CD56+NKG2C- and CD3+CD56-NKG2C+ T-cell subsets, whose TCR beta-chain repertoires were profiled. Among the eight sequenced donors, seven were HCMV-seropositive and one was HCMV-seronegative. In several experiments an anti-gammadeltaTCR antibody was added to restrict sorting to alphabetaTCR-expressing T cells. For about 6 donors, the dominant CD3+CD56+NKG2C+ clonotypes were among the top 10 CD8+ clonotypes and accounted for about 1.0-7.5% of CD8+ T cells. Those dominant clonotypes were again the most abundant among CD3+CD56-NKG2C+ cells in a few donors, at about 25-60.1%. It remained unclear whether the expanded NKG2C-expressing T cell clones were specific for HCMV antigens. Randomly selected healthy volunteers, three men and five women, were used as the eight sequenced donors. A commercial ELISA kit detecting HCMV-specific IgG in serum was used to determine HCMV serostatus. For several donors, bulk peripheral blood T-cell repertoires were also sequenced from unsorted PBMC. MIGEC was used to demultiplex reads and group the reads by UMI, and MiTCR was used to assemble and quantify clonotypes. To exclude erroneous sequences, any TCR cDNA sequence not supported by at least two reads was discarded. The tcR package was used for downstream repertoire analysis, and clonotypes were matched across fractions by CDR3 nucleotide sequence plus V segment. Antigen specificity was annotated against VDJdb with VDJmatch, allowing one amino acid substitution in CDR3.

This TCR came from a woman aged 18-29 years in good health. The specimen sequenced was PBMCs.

The nucleotide sequence is TGTGCCAGCAGCCGGACAGCCATGAACACTGAAGCTTTCTTT. It codes for CASSRTAMNTEAFF. The chain couples TRBV2 to TRBJ1-1; a weak D assignment points to TRBD1 (6 bases agree). Reading the germline V gene gives CDR1 SNHLY and CDR2 FYNNEI. The CDR3 starts with the cysteine, ends with the phenylalanine, and has 14 residues. Only the CDR3 portion is preserved as DNA: 42 bases, with reading frame beginning at the first base. Between the V and J ends, shortened by 6 bases and 0 bases respectively, the junction contains 11 bases.